This entry lists 6 T cell receptor beta chains sequenced from one sample in a study of T cell responses to AZD1222 COVID-19 vaccine. Clones were sequenced by immunoSEQ multiplex PCR, and TCRdb holds only the in-frame ones, with some missing. The table shows approximately 120,000 clones, with about 90% occurring only once. Source: peripheral blood, taken on day 0 of AZD1222 vaccination. These receptors all come from an adult in good health.

The gene calls are TRBV10-3 and TRBJ2-4; 9 bases line up with TRBD2. After removal of 8 bases from V and 7 bases from J, the junction contained 6 bases not matched to a gene. In germline, CDR1 is ENHRY, CDR2 SYGVKD. The CDR3 sequence is 13 residues long. The DNA of the CDR3 is TGTGCCATCGCCGCGGGAGGGGACAACATTCAGTACTTC. Its translation is CAIAAGGDNIQYF.

Only one count was recorded for this clone. The chain is built from TRBV5-6 and TRBJ2-3; D possibly corresponds to TRBD2 (7 bases). The germline gives CDR1 SGHDT, CDR2 YYEEEE. With 3 bases removed from V and 5 bases from J, the gap between germline ends came to 13 bases. The CDR3 contains 14 residues. The CDR3, as DNA: TGTGCCAGCAGCTCCCAAAGGGGGGGAGATACGCAGTATTTT. Protein: CASSSQRGGDTQYF. Filled out from reference TRBV5-6 and TRBJ2-3, the complete variable domain reads DAGVTQSPTHLIKTRGQQVTLRCSPKSGHDTVSWYQQALGQGPQFIFQYYEEEERQRGNFPDRFSGHQFPNYSSELNVNALLLGDSALYLCASSSQRGGDTQYFGPGTRLTVL.

The chain couples TRBV10-3 to TRBJ2-3; TRBD2 might be the D (6 bases). V was cut by 8 bases and J by 2 bases, with 20 bases left in between. The CDR3 consists of 16 residues. CDR1 and CDR2 from the germline V gene are ENHRY and SYGVKD. CDR3 amino acids: CAIDGGGDGTTDTQYF. CDR3 in DNA: TGTGCCATCGACGGGGGTGGGGACGGAACCACAGATACGCAGTATTTT.

This chain uses TRBV2 with TRBJ2-5; 7 bases are a match to TRBD1. In germline, CDR1 is SNHLY, CDR2 FYNNEI. Trimming cost V 6 bases and J 2 bases; bases outside gene matches: 9. CDR3 length equals 15 residues. The CDR3 protein is CASSPARGIQETQYF. The CDR3, as DNA: TGTGCCAGCAGCCCCGCCAGGGGGATTCAAGAGACCCAGTACTTC.

The chain has TRBV19 and TRBJ2-7; TRBD2 agrees at 9 bases. In germline, CDR1 is LNHDA, CDR2 SQIVND (reference sequence). Trimming took 6 bases from V and 6 from J; bases not matched to a gene: 9. This CDR3 is built from 14 residues. The CDR3 reads CASSSAGGWGEQYF. The DNA for the CDR3 is TGTGCCAGTAGCTCAGCGGGAGGATGGGGCGAGCAGTACTTC. Looking up the rest from reference TRBV19 and TRBJ2-7 gives the full variable domain: DGGITQSPKYLFRKEGQNVTLSCEQNLNHDAMYWYRQDPGQGLRLIYYSQIVNDFQKGDIAEGYSVSREKKESFPLTVTSAQKNPTAFYLCASSSAGGWGEQYFGPGTRLTVT.

The chain employs TRBV5-4 and TRBJ1-6; a weak D match, TRBD1 (5 bases). Trimming left V 0 bases short and J 10 bases short, with 14 bases between. The germline CDR1 and CDR2 sequences are SGHNT and YYREEE (reference sequence). The CDR3 extends over 15 amino acids. The CDR3 DNA follows: TGTGCCAGCAGCTTGGATGCGGGGGTGGGCTCACCCCTCCACTTT. This codes for CASSLDAGVGSPLHF.